This TCR beta chain was recovered during a study of siplizumab effects on memory and regulatory T cells. On the study more broadly: The authors ran mixed lymphocyte reactions in pairs, with siplizumab at roughly 1 ug/mL or without drug.

In the case of this clone: Its cognate antigen is unknown.

The CDR3 has 12 amino acids. Between the trimmed V and J ends, which lost 1 base and 4 bases, there was a span of 5 bases. The V gene's germline CDR1 is SGHDT and CDR2 YYEEEE. Only in-frame clones appear in the TCRdb table, and some are missing; sequencing was by immunoSEQ multiplex PCR. This sample has 10,000 to 15,000 clones, with 45% to 50% found just once. Regarding the study as a whole: Roughly 75-95% of proliferating CD4+ or CD8+ clones defied assignment to a naive or memory phenotype. Major contributors to the alloresponse seemed to be naive T cells, which also appeared more diverse than memory cells.

Coculturing at 37°C lasted five to seven days for the mixed lymphocyte reaction cells. The rearrangement links TRBV5-6 to TRBJ2-5; D call uncertain. The clonotype originates from a human donor in good health; the cells came from an allogeneic mixed lymphocyte reaction. Some clones in this sample may be carry-over from other donors' samples. The material sequenced was CFSE-low (dividing) CD8+ T cells sorted from an allogeneic mixed lymphocyte reaction. Here the CDR3 reads CASSLYGETQYF. The CDR3 DNA reads as TGTGCCAGCAGCTTGTACGGAGAGACCCAGTACTTC.